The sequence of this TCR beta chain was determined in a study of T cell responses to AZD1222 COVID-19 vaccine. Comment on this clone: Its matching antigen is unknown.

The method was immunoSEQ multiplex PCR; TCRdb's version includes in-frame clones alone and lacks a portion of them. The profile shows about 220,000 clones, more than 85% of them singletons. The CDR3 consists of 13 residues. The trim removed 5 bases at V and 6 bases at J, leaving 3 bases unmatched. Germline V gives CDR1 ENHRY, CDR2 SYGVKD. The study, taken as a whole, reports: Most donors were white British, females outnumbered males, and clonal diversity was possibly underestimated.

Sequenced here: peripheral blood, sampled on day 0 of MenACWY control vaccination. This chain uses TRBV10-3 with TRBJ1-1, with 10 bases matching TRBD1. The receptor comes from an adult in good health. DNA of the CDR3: TGTGCCATCAGTCAGGGACAGGGGCCTGAAGCTTTCTTT. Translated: CAISQGQGPEAFF.